A selection of T cell receptor beta chains follows, all from one sample in a study of blood T cell repertoires in COVID-19. Clones were sequenced by immunoSEQ multiplex PCR, and TCRdb holds only the in-frame ones, with some missing. The data show 130,000 or so clones, with roughly 85% seen just once and roughly 4.5% held by the top ten. Material: peripheral blood. All receptors come from a human donor in a cohort sampled during active COVID-19. The CDR3 runs from the conserved cysteine through the conserved F or W. D genes are given only for firm matches. Clone size, where shown, is once, few, many, or a class for clones that have expanded.

j_gene: TRBJ2-2
d_gene: -
v_gene: TRBV12-3/TRBV12-4
abundance: -
CDR3nt: TGTGCCAGCAGTTCCCTCAACACCGGGGAGCTGTTTTTT
CDR3aa: CASSSLNTGELFF

j_gene: TRBJ2-3
d_gene: -
v_gene: TRBV5-4
abundance: -
CDR3nt: TGTGCCAGCAACGCGGGTAGTATGGGCACAGATACGCAGTATTTT
CDR3aa: CASNAGSMGTDTQYF

j_gene: TRBJ1-1
d_gene: -
v_gene: TRBV6-6
abundance: -
CDR3nt: TGTGCCAGCAGTCCCGGAGGGCTTGAAGCTTTCTTT
CDR3aa: CASSPGGLEAFF

j_gene: TRBJ2-3
d_gene: TRBD1
v_gene: TRBV6-1
abundance: -
CDR3nt: TGTGCCAGCAGTGATTTAACAGGGGGCTGGGCAGATACGCAGTATTTT
CDR3aa: CASSDLTGGWADTQYF

j_gene: TRBJ2-3
d_gene: -
v_gene: TRBV9
abundance: many
CDR3nt: TGTGCCAGCAGCGTAAGTAGCTTTAGCACAGATACGCAGTATTTT
CDR3aa: CASSVSSFSTDTQYF

j_gene: TRBJ2-1
d_gene: TRBD1
v_gene: TRBV6-2/TRBV6-3
abundance: -
CDR3nt: TGTGCCAGCAGTCACCAGACAGGGCAGGGGATCTCCTACAATGAGCAGTTCTTC
CDR3aa: CASSHQTGQGISYNEQFF

j_gene: TRBJ2-3
d_gene: TRBD1
v_gene: TRBV11-3
abundance: -
CDR3nt: TGTGCCAGCAGCTTCGGGACAGGGGGTTTGGATACGCAGTATTTT
CDR3aa: CASSFGTGGLDTQYF

j_gene: TRBJ2-1
d_gene: -
v_gene: TRBV18
abundance: -
CDR3nt: TGTGCCAGTCATTCCGGGACACCAGTCTCCTACAATGAGCAGTTCTTC
CDR3aa: CASHSGTPVSYNEQFF

j_gene: TRBJ1-2
d_gene: TRBD1
v_gene: TRBV7-2
abundance: -
CDR3nt: TGTGCCAGCAGCCCTAGACAGGGCGGCTTTGGCTACACCTTC
CDR3aa: CASSPRQGGFGYTF

j_gene: TRBJ1-4
d_gene: TRBD1
v_gene: TRBV6-1
abundance: -
CDR3nt: TGTGCCAGCAGTGATGGGGACAGGGTAGGGGAAAAACTGTTTTTT
CDR3aa: CASSDGDRVGEKLFF

j_gene: TRBJ2-3
d_gene: TRBD1
v_gene: TRBV6-5
abundance: -
CDR3nt: TGTGCCAGCAGAACGCGACAGGGTAGCACAGATACGCAGTATTTT
CDR3aa: CASRTRQGSTDTQYF

j_gene: TRBJ2-3
d_gene: -
v_gene: TRBV2
abundance: -
CDR3nt: TGTGCCAGCAGTGACCAGGGGAGGGGCACAGATACGCAGTATTTT
CDR3aa: CASSDQGRGTDTQYF

j_gene: TRBJ2-5
d_gene: TRBD2
v_gene: TRBV5-1
abundance: -
CDR3nt: TGCGCCAGCAGCTTGGGTGGGACTAGGGAAGAGACCCAGTACTTC
CDR3aa: CASSLGGTREETQYF

j_gene: TRBJ2-7
d_gene: -
v_gene: TRBV11-1
abundance: -
CDR3nt: TGTGCCAGCAGCTTAGAACAGAACTACGAGCAGTACTTC
CDR3aa: CASSLEQNYEQYF

j_gene: TRBJ2-3
d_gene: -
v_gene: TRBV30
abundance: -
CDR3nt: TGTGCCTCCAGGGCCTCGTATTCGGCAGATACGCAGTATTTT
CDR3aa: CASRASYSADTQYF

j_gene: TRBJ1-3
d_gene: TRBD1
v_gene: TRBV7-4
abundance: -
CDR3nt: TGTGCCAGCAGCCCTCAGACAGGGGCGCGAGGAAACACCATATATTTT
CDR3aa: CASSPQTGARGNTIYF

j_gene: TRBJ1-5
d_gene: -
v_gene: TRBV3-1/TRBV3-2
abundance: medium-sized
CDR3nt: TGTGCCAGCAGCAAAGGGAGTTCCTTTCAGCCCCAGCATTTT
CDR3aa: CASSKGSSFQPQHF

j_gene: TRBJ2-3
d_gene: -
v_gene: TRBV5-6
abundance: -
CDR3nt: TGTGCCAGCAGCTTGTTCCCAGGGCTCACAGATACGCAGTATTTT
CDR3aa: CASSLFPGLTDTQYF

j_gene: TRBJ1-5
d_gene: -
v_gene: TRBV2
abundance: -
CDR3nt: TGTGCCAGCAGTGAAGCGCCGGTACAGGGCGGTCAGCCCCAGCATTTT
CDR3aa: CASSEAPVQGGQPQHF

j_gene: TRBJ2-3
d_gene: -
v_gene: TRBV30
abundance: -
CDR3nt: TGTGCCTGGAGCGGGAGAAGGGCAGATACGCAGTATTTT
CDR3aa: CAWSGRRADTQYF

j_gene: TRBJ1-4
d_gene: TRBD1
v_gene: TRBV19
abundance: -
CDR3nt: TGTGCCAGCAGGGGGCTACTCGCGGGGGTGGCTGAAAAACTGTTTTTT
CDR3aa: CASRGLLAGVAEKLFF

j_gene: TRBJ1-1
d_gene: -
v_gene: TRBV5-1
abundance: -
CDR3nt: TGCGCCAGCAGTTCAACGGGACTGGCGAACACTGAAGCTTTCTTT
CDR3aa: CASSSTGLANTEAFF

j_gene: TRBJ2-2
d_gene: -
v_gene: TRBV24-1
abundance: -
CDR3nt: TGTGCCACCAGGGCTTCAGGGGAAACCGGGGAGCTGTTTTTT
CDR3aa: CATRASGETGELFF

j_gene: TRBJ2-5
d_gene: -
v_gene: TRBV7-6
abundance: -
CDR3nt: TGTGCCAGCAGCTTAGCGTACGGGAGAGAGACCCAGTACTTC
CDR3aa: CASSLAYGRETQYF

j_gene: TRBJ1-2
d_gene: -
v_gene: TRBV9
abundance: -
CDR3nt: TGTGCCAGCAGCGTAGATCCTGGGAGGGTGGGATATGGCTACACCTTC
CDR3aa: CASSVDPGRVGYGYTF

j_gene: TRBJ2-6
d_gene: -
v_gene: TRBV6-5
abundance: -
CDR3nt: TGTGCCAGCACCAACACTGGGGCCAACGTCCTGACTTTC
CDR3aa: CASTNTGANVLTF

j_gene: TRBJ1-2
d_gene: -
v_gene: TRBV13
abundance: once
CDR3nt: TGTGCCAGCAGCACGCCCGGGGTCCGTAACTATGGCTACACCTTC
CDR3aa: CASSTPGVRNYGYTF

j_gene: TRBJ2-3
d_gene: -
v_gene: TRBV6-4
abundance: many
CDR3nt: TGTGCCAGCAGTGACAATTATGCAGATACGCAGTATTTT
CDR3aa: CASSDNYADTQYF

j_gene: TRBJ1-3
d_gene: TRBD1
v_gene: TRBV15
abundance: once
CDR3nt: TGTGCCACCAGCAGCCGGGACAGGGTTGGCAGTGGCTCTGGAAACACCATATATTTT
CDR3aa: CATSSRDRVGSGSGNTIYF

j_gene: TRBJ2-3
d_gene: TRBD2
v_gene: TRBV9
abundance: -
CDR3nt: TGTGCCAGCAGCCCGCGGACTAGCGGATACACAGATACGCAGTATTTT
CDR3aa: CASSPRTSGYTDTQYF

j_gene: TRBJ2-2
d_gene: TRBD2
v_gene: TRBV5-6
abundance: -
CDR3nt: TGTGCCAGCAGCTTGACCAGGGAGGGAACCGGGGAGCTGTTTTTT
CDR3aa: CASSLTREGTGELFF